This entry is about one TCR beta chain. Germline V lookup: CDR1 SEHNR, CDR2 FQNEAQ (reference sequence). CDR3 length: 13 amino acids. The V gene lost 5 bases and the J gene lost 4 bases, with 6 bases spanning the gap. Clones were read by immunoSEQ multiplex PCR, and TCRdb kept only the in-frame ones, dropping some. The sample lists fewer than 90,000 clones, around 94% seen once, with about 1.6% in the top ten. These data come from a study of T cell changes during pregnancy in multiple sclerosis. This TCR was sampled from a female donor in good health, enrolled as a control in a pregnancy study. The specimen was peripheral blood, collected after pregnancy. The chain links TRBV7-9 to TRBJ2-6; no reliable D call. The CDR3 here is CASSPVGANVLTF. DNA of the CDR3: TGTGCCAGCAGCCCCGTCGGGGCCAACGTCCTGACTTTC.